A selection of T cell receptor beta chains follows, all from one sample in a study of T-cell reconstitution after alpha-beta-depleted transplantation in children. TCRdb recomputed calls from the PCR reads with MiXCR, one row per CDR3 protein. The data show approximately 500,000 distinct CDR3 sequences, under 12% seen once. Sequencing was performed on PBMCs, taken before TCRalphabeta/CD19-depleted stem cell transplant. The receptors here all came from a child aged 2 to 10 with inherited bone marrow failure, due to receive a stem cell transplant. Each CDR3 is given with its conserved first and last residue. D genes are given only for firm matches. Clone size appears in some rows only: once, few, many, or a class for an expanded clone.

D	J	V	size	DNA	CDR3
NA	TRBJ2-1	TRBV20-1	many	TGCAGTGCTAGAATGGGGCTAGTGGGGGCCTACAATGAGCAGTTCTTC	CSARMGLVGAYNEQFF
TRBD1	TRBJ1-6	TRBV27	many	TGTGCCAGCAGTTTAGGGACAGGGATTTCGAATTCACCCCTCCACTTT	CASSLGTGISNSPLHF
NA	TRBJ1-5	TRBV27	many	TGTGCCAGCAGTTTGTTGGGATATAGCAATCAGCCCCAGCATTTT	CASSLLGYSNQPQHF
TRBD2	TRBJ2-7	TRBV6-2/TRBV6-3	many	TGTGCCAGCAGCTCCGGGACTAGTACCTTAAGCTCCTACGAGCAGTACTTC	CASSSGTSTLSSYEQYF
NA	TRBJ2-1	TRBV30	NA	TGTGCCTGGACCTGGCCGGCTAGCGTCTACAATGAGCAGTTCTTC	CAWTWPASVYNEQFF
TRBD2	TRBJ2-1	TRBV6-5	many	TGTGCCAGCAGTTACATGGCGGGAGAAGGCTACAATGAGCAGTTCTTC	CASSYMAGEGYNEQFF
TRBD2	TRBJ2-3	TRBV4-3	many	TGCGCCAGCAGCCAAGTCCTAGCGGGGGGGGGCACAGATACGCAGTATTTT	CASSQVLAGGGTDTQYF
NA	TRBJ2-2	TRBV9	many	TGTGCCAGCAGCGTAGCTACGGGGGAGTGGACCGGGGAGCTGTTTTTT	CASSVATGEWTGELFF
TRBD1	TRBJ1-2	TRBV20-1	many	TGCAGTGCTTATGACAGGGACGGCTACACCTTC	CSAYDRDGYTF
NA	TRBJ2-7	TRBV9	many	TGTGCCAGCAGCGTAGCTTGGCAGGTCGCCTACGAGCAGTACTTC	CASSVAWQVAYEQYF
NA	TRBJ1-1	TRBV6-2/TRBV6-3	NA	TGTGCCAGCAGTTACTCTCGGTTACAAGGAGCTTTCTTT	CASSYSRLQGAFF
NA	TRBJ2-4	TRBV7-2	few	TGTGCCAGCAGCCCAGGCGGGGCATTAAACATTCAGTACTTC	CASSPGGALNIQYF
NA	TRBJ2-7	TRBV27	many	TGTGCCAGCAAGGAACCGGGATTCTCCTACGAGCAGTACTTC	CASKEPGFSYEQYF
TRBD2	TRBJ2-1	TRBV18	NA	TGTGCCAGCTCAACCTTAGCGGGAGAGGTAAATGAGCAGTTCTTC	CASSTLAGEVNEQFF
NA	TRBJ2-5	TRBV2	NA	TGTGCCAGCGGGTTACAGGGGGGGGAAGAGACCCAGTACTTC	CASGLQGGEETQYF
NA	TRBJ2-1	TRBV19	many	TGTGCCAGTAGTATTGTGCTAGCGCCGAACAATGAGCAGTTCTTC	CASSIVLAPNNEQFF
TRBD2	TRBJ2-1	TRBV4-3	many	TGCGCCAGCAGCCACCTAGCGGGAGTGGACAATGAGCAGTTCTTC	CASSHLAGVDNEQFF
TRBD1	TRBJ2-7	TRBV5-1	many	TGCGCCAGCAGCTTGGAATGGCAGGGGGCGTACGAGCAGTACTTC	CASSLEWQGAYEQYF
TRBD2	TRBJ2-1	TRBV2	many	TGTGCCAGCAGTGAAAATAGCGGGGCGTACAATGAGCAGTTCTTC	CASSENSGAYNEQFF
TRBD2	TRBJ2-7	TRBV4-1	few	TGCGCCAGCAGCCAAAGTCTAGCGGGCTCCTACGAGCAGTACTTC	CASSQSLAGSYEQYF
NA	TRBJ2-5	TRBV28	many	TGTGCCAGCAGTCCGCAATTCCCCTCCGATCTGTTGAACCAAGAGACCCAGTACTTC	CASSPQFPSDLLNQETQYF
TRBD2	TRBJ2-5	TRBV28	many	TGTGCCAGCAGTTTAGGGACTAGCGGGAGGGGGGAGACCCAGTACTTC	CASSLGTSGRGETQYF
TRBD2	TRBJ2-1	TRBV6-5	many	TGTGCCAGCAGTTGGGGGACTAGAATAGAGCAGTTCTTC	CASSWGTRIEQFF
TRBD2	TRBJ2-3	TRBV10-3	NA	TGTGCCATCAGTACCGCGGGAGAGAGGGGCACAGATACGCAGTATTTT	CAISTAGERGTDTQYF
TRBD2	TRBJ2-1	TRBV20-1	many	TGCAGTGCTAGCACTAGCGGAGACAATGAGCAGTTCTTC	CSASTSGDNEQFF
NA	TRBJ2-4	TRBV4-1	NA	TGCGCCAGCAGCCAACTGGAGTGGACACCTGGGACGCAACTAGCCAAAAACATTCAGTACTTC	CASSQLEWTPGTQLAKNIQYF
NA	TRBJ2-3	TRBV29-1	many	TGCAGCGTTGCGGTGAGCACAGATACGCAGTATTTT	CSVAVSTDTQYF
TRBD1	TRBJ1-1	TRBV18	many	TGTGCCAGCTCTCAGACAGGGGGCGAGGCTGAAGCTTTCTTT	CASSQTGGEAEAFF
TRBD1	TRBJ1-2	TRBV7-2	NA	TGTGCCAGCAGCTTAAGGGGGCGGGTTGGCTACACCTTC	CASSLRGRVGYTF
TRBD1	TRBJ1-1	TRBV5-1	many	TGCGCCAGCAGCTTGGGGCAGGGGGCGATCGCCACTGAAGCTTTCTTT	CASSLGQGAIATEAFF
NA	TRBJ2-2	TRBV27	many	TGTGCCAGCAGTTTATCGTCAATGGCGACAGGGGAGCTGTTTTTT	CASSLSSMATGELFF
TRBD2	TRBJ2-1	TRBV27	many	TGTGCCAGCAGTTTAAGTGGGGCGGGACTAGTCCCTTACAATGAGCAGTTCTTC	CASSLSGAGLVPYNEQFF
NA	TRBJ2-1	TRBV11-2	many	TGTGCCAGCAGCCCGCCAACAGGGCGCAATGAGCAGTTCTTC	CASSPPTGRNEQFF
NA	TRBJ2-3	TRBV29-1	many	TGCAGCGTTAAAGGGGGTCTAGCGGAACTGCGGGAACACGCAGATACGCAGTATTTT	CSVKGGLAELREHADTQYF
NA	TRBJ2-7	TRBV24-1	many	TGTGCCACCAGTTTAACTAGCTTCGACGAGCAGTACTTC	CATSLTSFDEQYF
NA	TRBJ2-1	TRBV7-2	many	TGTGCCAGCACCCAACGGGGTGGAGGCCGGGAGCAGTTCTTC	CASTQRGGGREQFF
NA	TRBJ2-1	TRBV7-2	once	TGTGCCAGCAGCTTAAGTGGTAGGACTATCAATGAGCAGTTCTTC	CASSLSGRTINEQFF
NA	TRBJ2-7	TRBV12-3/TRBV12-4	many	TGTGCCAGCAGCCCGACTCTTACTTACGAGCAGTACTTC	CASSPTLTYEQYF
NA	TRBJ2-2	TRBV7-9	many	TGTGCCAGCAGCTTAGGGCCGGAGCTGTTTTTT	CASSLGPELFF
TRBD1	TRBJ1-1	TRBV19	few	TGTGCCAGTAGTATTTGGGACAGGAACACTGAAGCTTTCTTT	CASSIWDRNTEAFF
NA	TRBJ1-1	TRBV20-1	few	TGCAGTGCTGGCACCGGGACACCCTATGAAGCTTTCTTT	CSAGTGTPYEAFF
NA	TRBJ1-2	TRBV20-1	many	TGCAGTGCTAGTTATAAAGGTTTCTATGGCTACACCTTC	CSASYKGFYGYTF
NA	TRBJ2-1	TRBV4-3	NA	TGCGCCAGCAGCCAACGCCGTTCCGTCGATGAGCAGTTCTTC	CASSQRRSVDEQFF
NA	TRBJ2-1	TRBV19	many	TGTGCCAGTAGCCTGGACCGCGTGAGGAGGTCCCCTAACGGTGAGCAGTTCTTC	CASSLDRVRRSPNGEQFF
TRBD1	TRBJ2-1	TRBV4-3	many	TGCGCCAGCAGCCAAGGCCCAGGGGGTCTGAATGAGCAGTTCTTC	CASSQGPGGLNEQFF
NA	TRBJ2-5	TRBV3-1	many	TGTGCCAGCAGCCAGTTGATGGGTGGCGAAACACAAGAGACCCAGTACTTC	CASSQLMGGETQETQYF
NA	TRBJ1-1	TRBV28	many	TGTGCCAGCAGTTCGCCCCCTCCCCAGAACACTGAAGCTTTCTTT	CASSSPPPQNTEAFF
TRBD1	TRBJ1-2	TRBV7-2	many	TGTGCCAGCAGCTTAGGTGGTGCGGGACAGGGGGCGCGTGGCTACACCTTC	CASSLGGAGQGARGYTF
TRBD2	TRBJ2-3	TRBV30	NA	TGTGCCTGGAGTGTACTAGCGGGAGTCGGAGATACGCAGTATTTT	CAWSVLAGVGDTQYF
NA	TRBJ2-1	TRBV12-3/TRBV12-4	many	TGTGCCAGCAGCCCCACCCTTTGGGGGGATGAGCAGTTCTTC	CASSPTLWGDEQFF
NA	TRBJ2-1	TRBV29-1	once	TGCAGCGTCCTCCAGCAGGGGGGGGAGGCTGAGCAGTTCTTC	CSVLQQGGEAEQFF
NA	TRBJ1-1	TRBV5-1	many	TGCGCCAGCAGTCCAGTCGGGGGCACTGAAGCTTTCTTT	CASSPVGGTEAFF
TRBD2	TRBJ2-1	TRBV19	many	TGTGCCACCAGGACTAGCGGGCTCTCTCCCATGTTACATGAGCAGTTCTTC	CATRTSGLSPMLHEQFF
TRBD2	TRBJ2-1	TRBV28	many	TGTGCCAGCAAACCGGGACTAGCGGGAAAAGGATCCTACAATGAGCAGTTCTTC	CASKPGLAGKGSYNEQFF
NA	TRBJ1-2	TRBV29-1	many	TGCAGCGTTGGCAGTCTATATGGCTACACCTTC	CSVGSLYGYTF
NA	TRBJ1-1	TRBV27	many	TGTGCCAGCAGGGGTGAAGGGTTCACTGAAGCTTTCTTT	CASRGEGFTEAFF
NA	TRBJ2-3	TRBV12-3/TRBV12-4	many	TGTGCCAGCAGTTTAACGGTCGGGGCCCTCCTCGGAGATACGCAGTATTTT	CASSLTVGALLGDTQYF
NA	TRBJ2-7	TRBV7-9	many	TGTGCCAGCAGCTTAGCGGTGGGGAGCTACGAGCAGTACTTC	CASSLAVGSYEQYF